This entry concerns a single TCR beta chain. The specificity of this receptor is unknown. Base qualities are not recorded, but no much larger clone differs from it by a single base. The sequencing machine was an Illumina NovaSeq 6000. TCRalpha and TCRbeta cDNA libraries were built by 5'RACE with constant-segment primers, adding sample barcodes and unique molecular identifiers. RNA was extracted from every sample with Trizol reagent. Libraries were amplified in two PCR steps, with a second sample barcode and Illumina TruSeq adapters added in the second step. Libraries were sequenced on an Illumina NovaSeq with 2 x 150 bp paired-end reads. The authors' analysis ran thus. Reads were demultiplexed and collapsed into UMI-guided consensus sequences with migec v1.2.7. Using mixcr v2.1.11, UMI consensuses were aligned to TRA and TRB V and J templates and then assembled into clonotypes. A clonotype was counted as expanded or contracted only when both edgeR and NoisET called the clonotype significant, with the noise models trained on biological replicates. For edgeR calls, a false discovery rate-adjusted p below 0.01 and a log2 fold-change threshold of 1 were applied. PCA with hierarchical clustering of max-normalized trajectories of the 1000 most abundant clonotypes was used as exploratory dynamics analysis. Separately sequenced CD4+ and CD8+ repertoires were used to assign the CD4 or CD8 phenotype of responding clones. Starting from the raw public reads, TCRdb applied fastp trimming at Q25, assembled clones with MiXCR and retained in-frame beta chains. Rows with a matching CDR3 protein are joined into one entry that keeps the most common DNA and genes. Clone size and V and J calls follow TCRdb, not the original study. The sample records about 430,000 distinct CDR3 sequences, 24% of which are singletons. The top ten clones comprise 8.8% of the sample.

The sample is drawn from a study of T-cell memory formation after mild COVID-19 (dated by TCRdb to the early 2020s). Study-level background: TCR sequence clusters from the two donors were largely donor specific. T-cell clones expanding and contracting after mild COVID-19 in two donors were tracked by longitudinal TCRalpha and TCRbeta repertoire sequencing. The cohort was made up of two young adult volunteers, one female and one male, who were previously healthy.

According to the germline V gene, CDR1 reads SGHDT and CDR2 reads YYEEEE. Its CDR3 holds 17 amino acids, cysteine through phenylalanine. The kept DNA is CDR3 alone, 51 bases in frame from the first base. V is shortened by 6 bases, J by 0 bases, and the region joining them spans 19 bases. PBMCs were isolated by Ficoll-Paque density gradient centrifugation. Broad study findings and their caveats: The detection of some responding clones in pre-infection memory suggests that pre-existing cross-reactive memory T cells joined the SARS-CoV-2 response. SARS-CoV-2 specificity of the second-wave clones peaking on day 37 was not confirmed. Clones that contracted from day 15 to 85 showed balanced CD4/CD8 phenotypes, whereas a second wave of clones that expanded from day 15 to 37 leaned towards CD4+. Only two mild cases were covered by the study, and larger cohorts that include severe cases with pre-infection samples were considered necessary. Contracting CD4+ clones appeared mostly in the CM and EM memory subsets, whereas CD8+ clones were enriched in EMRA.

Sample: PBMCs or a T cell subset sorted from them (not recorded which). This sequence originates from an adult woman who had mild COVID-19 (a few samples of this study predate the infection). The sample titles of this study are shuffled in the database, so cell type and time point are left out; the donor was told from shared clones. Rearrangement joined TRBV5-6 to TRBJ1-3, with the D gene not confidently named. The CDR3 loop reads CASNRRQSSLSGNTIYF. The DNA sequence follows: TGTGCCAGCAATCGGAGGCAGTCTTCCCTCTCTGGAAACACCATATATTTT.